The next 6 T cell receptor beta chains were all read from a single sample in a study of cytomegalovirus exposure and HLA in healthy donors. PCR involved 60 Vbeta and 13 Jbeta primers. Assay: immunoSEQ multiplex PCR; the TCRdb copy retains only in-frame clones and omits some. The listing records approximately 180,000 clones. What was sequenced was PBMCs. The receptors stem from a man aged 30 to 39 in good health and CMV-seronegative.

The chain has TRBV5-6 and TRBJ2-7; possible D gene TRBD2, 7 bases. V gave up 4 bases and J gave up 2 bases, with 13 bases separating them. The CDR3 consists of 14 residues. CDR1 SGHDT and CDR2 YYEEEE come from the germline V gene. The CDR3 region has the DNA TGTGCCAGCAGCGACGAGGGGGGGGCCTACGAGCAGTACTTC. It yields the protein CASSDEGGAYEQYF.

V usage is TRBV28 and J usage is TRBJ1-2; D is ambiguous. CDR1 and CDR2 from the germline V gene are MDHEN and SYDVKM. This CDR3 has 14 residues. V gave up 4 bases and J gave up 4 bases, with 13 bases separating them. CDR3 DNA: TGTGCCAGCAGTTCGCCCACAAAACCCTATGGCTACACCTTC. This encodes CASSSPTKPYGYTF.

J is TRBJ2-3 and V is TRBV18; 7 bases are a match to TRBD2. Germline V gene data show CDR1 as KGHSH and CDR2 as LQKENI. Trimming at V came to 3 bases and at J to 4 bases, leaving 4 bases not matched to a gene. This CDR3 comprises 14 residues. The CDR3 bases are TGTGCCAGCTCACCTGGGGGGGGAGCAGATACGCAGTATTTT. It yields the protein CASSPGGGADTQYF.

The gene calls are TRBV11-3 and TRBJ1-4; no definite D call. The V end lost 4 bases, the J end lost 7 bases, and 16 bases lay between the germline ends. Germline CDR1 reads SGHNT; CDR2 reads YENEEA. The CDR3 extends over 15 amino acids. CDR3 in DNA: TGTGCCAGCAGCTCGGCGGGGTTAATAGGTGAAAAACTGTTTTTT. This translates into CASSSAGLIGEKLFF.

This chain links TRBV29-1 with TRBJ1-1; D might be TRBD1 (5 bases). V lost 4 bases and J lost 4, with 16 bases in between. CDR3 length equals 14 residues. Germline V CDR1 and CDR2: SQVTM, ANQGSEA. CDR3 DNA: TGCAGCGTTGGGCAGGGAGGGGTAGGCACTGAAGCTTTCTTT. This gives the protein CSVGQGGVGTEAFF.

The chain combines TRBV10-3 with TRBJ1-1; perhaps TRBD1 as D (5 bases). The ends were cut back, 7 bases at V and 8 bases at J, with 23 bases in the middle. The CDR3 is 15 residues long. Germline V lookup: CDR1 ENHRY, CDR2 SYGVKD. The CDR3 is CAITPQDLPFSEAFF. CDR3 DNA: TGTGCCATCACCCCACAGGACCTCCCGTTTTCGGAAGCTTTCTTT.